This T cell receptor (beta chain) was recorded in a study of blood T cell repertoires in COVID-19. Study in general: T cells, B-cell-depleted T cells, or PBMCs supplied cDNA or gDNA.

Sequenced by immunoSEQ multiplex PCR; TCRdb stores in-frame clones only, minus some. In the table there are about 270,000 clones, around 90% of which are singletons. All enrollees were roughly 18 to 90 years old and from roughly 26 US areas. Trimming took off 5 bases at V and 0 bases at J, with 5 bases between the two ends. The germline V gene encodes CDR1 MDHEN and CDR2 SYDVKM. CDR3 length equals 14 residues. The source is a middle-aged woman with acute COVID-19. The sequencing input was PBMCs or T cells enriched from blood (not recorded which). The chain uses TRBV28 and TRBJ2-6; no definite D call. In DNA, the CDR3 is TGTGCCAGCAGTGGAGTCTCTGGGGCCAACGTCCTGACTTTC. This gives the protein CASSGVSGANVLTF.